Each of the 8 T cell receptor beta chains below was sequenced from the same sample in a study of shared clonotypes between healthy human individuals. This table comes from immunoSEQ multiplex PCR, and its TCRdb copy is limited to in-frame clones, with some not included. The sample holds over a million clones, under 99% seen once. Sequencing used naive CD4+ T cells sorted from blood. Subset: CD45RA+ positively selected. The receptors come from a man aged 25-45 years in good health.

V usage is TRBV14 and J usage is TRBJ2-2; no reliable D call. CDR1 is SGHDN, CDR2 FVKESK, per germline. V lost 4 bases and J lost 0, with 6 bases in between. The CDR3 totals 14 residues. CDR3 in DNA: TGTGCCAGCAGCCTTAAAGCGAACACCGGGGAGCTGTTTTTT. It is translated as CASSLKANTGELFF.

This chain joins TRBV5-1 and TRBJ2-1, with a possible D match to TRBD1 (6 bases). This CDR3 has 14 residues. CDR1 is SGHRS and CDR2 is YFSETQ in the germline V gene. The V gene lost 6 bases and the J gene lost 9 bases, with 19 bases spanning the gap. The CDR3 loop reads CASNHPGEIGEQFF. The DNA of the CDR3 is TGCGCCAGCAACCACCCAGGGGAGATAGGTGAGCAGTTCTTC.

V and J are TRBV7-2 and TRBJ2-7, with 10 bases aligning to TRBD2. The junction had 16 bases not matched to a gene; V was cut back by 2 bases and J by 6 bases. The CDR3 has 18 amino acids. Looked up from germline, CDR1 is SGHTA and CDR2 is FQGNSA. The chain's CDR3 is CASSLIAPAGGPFVEQYF. The DNA for the CDR3 is TGTGCCAGCAGCTTAATTGCTCCAGCGGGAGGGCCCTTCGTCGAGCAGTACTTC.

The J gene is TRBJ2-1, the V gene TRBV10-2; 11 nucleotides match TRBD2. The V and J ends lost 0 bases and 3 bases, in that order; junction bases with no gene match: 1. The CDR3 has 16 amino acids. CDR1 is WSHSY, CDR2 SAAADI, per germline. The CDR3 region is CASSESGLAVYNEQFF. The CDR3 nucleotides read TGCGCCAGCAGTGAGTCGGGACTAGCGGTCTACAATGAGCAGTTCTTC.

This sequence joins TRBV7-6 and TRBJ2-7; D unresolved. The ends were cut back, 1 base at V and 4 bases at J, with 8 bases in the middle. The V gene's germline CDR1 is SGHVS and CDR2 FNYEAQ. This CDR3 contains 13 residues. The DNA of the CDR3 is TGTGCCAGCAGCTTAGGTATGCAGTACGAGCAGTACTTC. It is translated as CASSLGMQYEQYF.

This chain links TRBV5-4 with TRBJ2-1; weak D call: TRBD1 (5 bases). Trimming took off 4 bases at V and 8 bases at J, with 16 bases between the two ends. CDR1 and CDR2 (germline): SGHNT, YYREEE (reference sequence). The CDR3 covers 14 residues. DNA of the CDR3: TGTGCCAGCAGCCTCGGGCAGGGCAGGGATGAGCAGTTCTTC. It codes for CASSLGQGRDEQFF.

This chain links TRBV5-4 with TRBJ2-2; D is possibly TRBD1 (6 bases). With 10 bases removed from V and 0 bases from J, the gap between germline ends came to 16 bases. The CDR3 has 15 residues. Germline V lookup: CDR1 SGHNT, CDR2 YYREEE (reference sequence). Here the CDR3 reads CALRGWGSNTGELFF. The CDR3 DNA is TGTGCCTTAAGGGGGTGGGGATCGAACACCGGGGAGCTGTTTTTT. The variable domain in full, completed from reference TRBV5-4 and TRBJ2-2, reads ETGVTQSPTHLIKTRGQQVTLRCSSQSGHNTVSWYQQALGQGPQFIFQYYREEENGRGNFPPRFSGLQFPNYSSELNVNALELDDSALYLCALRGWGSNTGELFFGEGSRLTVL.

The gene calls are TRBV19 and TRBJ2-5, with 9 nucleotides matching TRBD1. This CDR3 spans 14 amino acids. Germline CDR1 is LNHDA and CDR2 is SQIVND (reference sequence). Trimming cost V 11 bases and J 2 bases; bases outside gene matches: 9. In DNA form, the CDR3 reads TGTGCCGGACGAATAGACAGGGGGCAAGAGACCCAGTACTTC. This translates into CAGRIDRGQETQYF.